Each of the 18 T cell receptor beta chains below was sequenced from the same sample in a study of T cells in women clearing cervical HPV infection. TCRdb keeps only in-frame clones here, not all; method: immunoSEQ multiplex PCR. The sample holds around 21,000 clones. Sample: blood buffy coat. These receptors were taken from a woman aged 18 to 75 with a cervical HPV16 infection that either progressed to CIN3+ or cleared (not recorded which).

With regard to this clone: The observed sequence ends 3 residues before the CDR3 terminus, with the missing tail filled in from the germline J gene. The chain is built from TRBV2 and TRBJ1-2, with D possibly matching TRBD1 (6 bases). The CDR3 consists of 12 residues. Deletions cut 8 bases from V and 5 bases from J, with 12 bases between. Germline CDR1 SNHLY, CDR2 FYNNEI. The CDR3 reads CASDGQRYGYTF. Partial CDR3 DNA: TGTGCCAGCGACGGACAGCGTTATGGC.

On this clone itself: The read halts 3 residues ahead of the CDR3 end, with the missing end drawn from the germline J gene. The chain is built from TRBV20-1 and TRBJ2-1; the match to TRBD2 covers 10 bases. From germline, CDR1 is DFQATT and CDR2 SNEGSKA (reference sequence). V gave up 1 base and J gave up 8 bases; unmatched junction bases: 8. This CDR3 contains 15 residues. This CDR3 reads CSARVSGRAGDEQFF. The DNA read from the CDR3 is TGCAGTGCTAGAGTAAGCGGGAGGGCCGGTGATGAG.

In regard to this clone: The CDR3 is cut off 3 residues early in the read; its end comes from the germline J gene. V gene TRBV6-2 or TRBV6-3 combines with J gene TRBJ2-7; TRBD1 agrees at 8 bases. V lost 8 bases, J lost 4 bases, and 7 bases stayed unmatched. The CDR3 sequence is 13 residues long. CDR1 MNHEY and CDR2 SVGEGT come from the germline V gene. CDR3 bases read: TGTGCCAGCGGGGACAGGATGTCTTACGAG. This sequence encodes CASGDRMSYE. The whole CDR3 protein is CASGDRMSYEQYF.

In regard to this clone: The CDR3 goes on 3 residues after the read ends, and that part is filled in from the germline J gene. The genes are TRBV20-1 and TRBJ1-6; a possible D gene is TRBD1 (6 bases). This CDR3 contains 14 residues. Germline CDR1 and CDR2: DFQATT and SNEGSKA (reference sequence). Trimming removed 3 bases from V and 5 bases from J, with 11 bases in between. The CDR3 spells CSARRGNNNSPLHF. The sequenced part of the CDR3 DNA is TGCAGTGCTAGGAGGGGGAATAATAATTCACCC.

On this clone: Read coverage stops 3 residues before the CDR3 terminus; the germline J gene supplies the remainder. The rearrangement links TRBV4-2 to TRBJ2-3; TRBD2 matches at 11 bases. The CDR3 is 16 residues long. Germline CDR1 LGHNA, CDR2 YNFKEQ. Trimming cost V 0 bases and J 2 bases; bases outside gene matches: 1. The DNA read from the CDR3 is TGTGCCAGCAGCCAAGAACTAGCGGGAGCCACAGATACG. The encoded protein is CASSQELAGATDT. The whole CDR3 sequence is CASSQELAGATDTQYF.

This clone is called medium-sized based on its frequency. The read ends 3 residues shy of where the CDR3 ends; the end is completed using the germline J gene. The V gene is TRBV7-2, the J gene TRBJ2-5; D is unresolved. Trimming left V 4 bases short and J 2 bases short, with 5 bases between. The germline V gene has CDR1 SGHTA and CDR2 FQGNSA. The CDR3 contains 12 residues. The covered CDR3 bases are TGTGCCAGCAGCTCCTCTCAAGAGACC. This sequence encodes CASSSSQET. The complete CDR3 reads CASSSSQETQYF.

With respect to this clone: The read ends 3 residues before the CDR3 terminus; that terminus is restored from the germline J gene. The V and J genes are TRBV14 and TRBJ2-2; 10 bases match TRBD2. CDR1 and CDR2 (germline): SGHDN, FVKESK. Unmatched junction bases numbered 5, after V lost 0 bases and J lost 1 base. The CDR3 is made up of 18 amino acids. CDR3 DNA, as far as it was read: TGTGCCAGCAGCCAAGATTCTGGACTAGCGGAGAACACCGGGGAG. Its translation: CASSQDSGLAENTGE. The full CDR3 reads CASSQDSGLAENTGELFF. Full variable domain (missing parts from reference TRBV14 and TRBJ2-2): EAGVTQFPSHSVIEKGQTVTLRCDPISGHDNLYWYRRVMGKEIKFLLHFVKESKQDESGMPNNRFLAERTGGTYSTLKVQPAELEDSGVYFCASSQDSGLAENTGELFFGEGSRLTVL.

The sequenced CDR3 bases are TGTGCCAGCAGCTTTTGGGTGGGGGCCTACAATGAC. Amino acid sequence: CASSFWVGAYND. The CDR3 as a whole reads CASSFWVGAYNDYTF. The chain combines TRBV7-2 with TRBJ1-2; tentatively, D is TRBD1 (6 bases). The CDR3 end falls 3 residues outside the read, so it is completed with the germline J gene. Germline V gives CDR1 SGHTA, CDR2 FQGNSA. The CDR3 has 15 amino acids.

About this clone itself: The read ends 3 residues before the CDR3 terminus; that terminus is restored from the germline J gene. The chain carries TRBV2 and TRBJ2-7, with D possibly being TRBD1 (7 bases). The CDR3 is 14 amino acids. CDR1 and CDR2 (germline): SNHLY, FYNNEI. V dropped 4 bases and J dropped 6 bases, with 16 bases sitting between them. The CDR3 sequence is CASSVLAAGGEQYF. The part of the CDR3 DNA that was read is TGTGCCAGCAGTGTCTTAGCGGCAGGGGGCGAG.

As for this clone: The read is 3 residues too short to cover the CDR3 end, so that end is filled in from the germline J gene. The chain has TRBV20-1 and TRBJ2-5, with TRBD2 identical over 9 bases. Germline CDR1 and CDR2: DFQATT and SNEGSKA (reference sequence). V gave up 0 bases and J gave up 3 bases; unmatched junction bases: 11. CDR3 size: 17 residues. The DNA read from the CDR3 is TGCAGTGCTAGAGATTTGGTTGTAGCGGGAGTGGAAGAGACC. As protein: CSARDLVVAGVEET. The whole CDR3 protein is CSARDLVVAGVEETQYF.

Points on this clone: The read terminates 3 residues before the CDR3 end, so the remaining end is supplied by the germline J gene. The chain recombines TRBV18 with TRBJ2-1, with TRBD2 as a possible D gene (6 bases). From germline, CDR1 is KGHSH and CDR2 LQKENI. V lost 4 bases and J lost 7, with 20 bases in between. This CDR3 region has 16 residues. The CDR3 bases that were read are TGTGCCAGCTCACGGGTGGCGGGATACCTAGAGAATGAG. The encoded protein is CASSRVAGYLENE. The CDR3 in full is CASSRVAGYLENEQFF.

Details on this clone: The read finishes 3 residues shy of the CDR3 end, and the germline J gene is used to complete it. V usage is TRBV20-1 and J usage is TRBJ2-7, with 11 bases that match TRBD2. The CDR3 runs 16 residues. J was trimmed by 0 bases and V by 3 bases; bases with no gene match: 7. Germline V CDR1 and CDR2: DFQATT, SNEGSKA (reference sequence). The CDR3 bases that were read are TGCAGTGCTAGGCCCACTAGCGGGAGCCACTCCTACGAG. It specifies CSARPTSGSHSYE. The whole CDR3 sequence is CSARPTSGSHSYEQYF.

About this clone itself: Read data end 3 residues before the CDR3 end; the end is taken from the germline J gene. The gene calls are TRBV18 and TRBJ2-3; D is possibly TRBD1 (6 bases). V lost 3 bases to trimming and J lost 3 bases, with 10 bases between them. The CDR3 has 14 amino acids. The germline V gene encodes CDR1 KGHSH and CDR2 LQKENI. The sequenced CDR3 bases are TGTGCCAGCTCACCGAGCAGGGGTACAGATACG. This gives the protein CASSPSRGTDT. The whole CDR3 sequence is CASSPSRGTDTQYF.

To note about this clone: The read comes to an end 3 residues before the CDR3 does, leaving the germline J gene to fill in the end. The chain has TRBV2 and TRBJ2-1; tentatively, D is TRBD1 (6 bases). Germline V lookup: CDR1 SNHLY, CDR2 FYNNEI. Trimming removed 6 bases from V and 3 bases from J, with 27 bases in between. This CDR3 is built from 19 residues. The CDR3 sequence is CASSRLSGLRTDHYNEQFF. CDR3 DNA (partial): TGTGCCAGCAGCCGCCTGAGTGGTTTAAGGACAGACCACTACAATGAG.

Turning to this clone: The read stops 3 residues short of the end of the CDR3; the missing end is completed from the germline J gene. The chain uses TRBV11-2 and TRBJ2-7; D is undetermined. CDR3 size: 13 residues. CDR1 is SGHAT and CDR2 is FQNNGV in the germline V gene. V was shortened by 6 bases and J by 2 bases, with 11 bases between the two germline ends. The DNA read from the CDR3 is TGTGCCAGCAGAGAAAGGGCAACCTACGAG. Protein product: CASRERATYE. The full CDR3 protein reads CASRERATYEQYF.

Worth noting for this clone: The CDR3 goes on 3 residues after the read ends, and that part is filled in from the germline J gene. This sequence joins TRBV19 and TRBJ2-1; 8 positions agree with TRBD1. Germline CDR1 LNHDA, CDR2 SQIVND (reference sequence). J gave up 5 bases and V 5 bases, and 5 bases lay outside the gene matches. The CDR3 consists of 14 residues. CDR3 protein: CASSLWTGNNEQFF. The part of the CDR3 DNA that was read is TGTGCCAGTAGTCTCTGGACAGGGAACAATGAG.

The covered CDR3 bases are TGCAGTGCTGGCAGACAGGCTATCAATCAGCCC. Residues: CSAGRQAINQP. The full CDR3 sequence reads CSAGRQAINQPQHF. This chain joins TRBV20-1 and TRBJ1-5; tentative D call: TRBD1 (6 bases). Read coverage stops 3 residues before the CDR3 terminus; the germline J gene supplies the remainder. The CDR3 is 14 residues long. V lost 5 bases to trimming and J lost 3 bases, with 14 bases between them. Germline values: CDR1 DFQATT, CDR2 SNEGSKA (reference sequence).

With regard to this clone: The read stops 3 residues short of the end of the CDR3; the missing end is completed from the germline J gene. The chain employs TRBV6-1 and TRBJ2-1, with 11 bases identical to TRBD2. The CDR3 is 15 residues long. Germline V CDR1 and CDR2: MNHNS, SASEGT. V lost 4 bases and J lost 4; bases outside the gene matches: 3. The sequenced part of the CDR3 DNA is TGTGCCAGCAGTGCGACTAGCGGGGCTTACAATGAG. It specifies CASSATSGAYNE. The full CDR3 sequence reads CASSATSGAYNEQFF.